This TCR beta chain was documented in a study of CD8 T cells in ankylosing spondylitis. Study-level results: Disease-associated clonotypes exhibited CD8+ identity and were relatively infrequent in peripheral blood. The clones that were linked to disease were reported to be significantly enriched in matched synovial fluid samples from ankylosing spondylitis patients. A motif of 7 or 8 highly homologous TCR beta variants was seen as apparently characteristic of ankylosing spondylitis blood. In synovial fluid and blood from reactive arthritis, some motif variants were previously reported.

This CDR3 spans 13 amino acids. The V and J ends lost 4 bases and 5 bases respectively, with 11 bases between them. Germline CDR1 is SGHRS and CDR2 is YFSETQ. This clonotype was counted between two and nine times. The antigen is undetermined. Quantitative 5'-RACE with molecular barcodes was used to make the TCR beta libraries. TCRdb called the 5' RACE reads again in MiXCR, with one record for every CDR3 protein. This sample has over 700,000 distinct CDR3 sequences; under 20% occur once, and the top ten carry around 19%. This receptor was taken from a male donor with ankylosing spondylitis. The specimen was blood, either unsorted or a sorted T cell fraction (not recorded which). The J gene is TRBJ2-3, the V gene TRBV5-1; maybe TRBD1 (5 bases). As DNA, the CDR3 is TGCGCCAGCAGCAGAACTACAGGAGATACGCAGTATTTT. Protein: CASSRTTGDTQYF.